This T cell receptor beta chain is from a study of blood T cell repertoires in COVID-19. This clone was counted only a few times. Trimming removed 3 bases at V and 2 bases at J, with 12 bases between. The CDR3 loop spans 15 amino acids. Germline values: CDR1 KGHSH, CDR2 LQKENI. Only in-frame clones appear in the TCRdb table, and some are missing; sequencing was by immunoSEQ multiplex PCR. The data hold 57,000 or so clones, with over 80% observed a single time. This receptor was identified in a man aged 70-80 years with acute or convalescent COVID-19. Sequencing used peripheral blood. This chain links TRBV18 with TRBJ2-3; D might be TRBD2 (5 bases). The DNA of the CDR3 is TGTGCCAGCTCACCTACTAGTTCCGCCACAGATACGCAGTATTTT. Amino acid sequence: CASSPTSSATDTQYF.